This T cell receptor (beta chain) was recovered during a study of human versus mouse CDR3 diversity and MHC coevolution (dated by TCRdb to the late 2010s). With regard to the full study: According to reports, the immunoSEQ assay detects one in 200,000 T cells and minimizes multiplex PCR amplification bias. Across the mouse and human samples, each sample yielded between roughly 5.5 x 10^6 and 1.6 x 10^7 valid reads. As a reference point for TCR selection on multiple MHC II alleles, the study used human naive CD4 T cell repertoires and compared them against human-TCR-locus transgenic mice that have a single MHC II. The human cohort was made up of three healthy volunteer blood donors, who at collection were aged 30 to 40, 40 to 49 and 60 to 69, one donor in each range. What the research found in general, with its limitations: On average, humans had more CDR3 deletions and insertions than mice, indicating greater exonuclease and TdT activity. Because human T cells were selected on roughly 6 MHC II alleles, repertoire diversity was not considered directly comparable between humans and mice. iCHAO1 estimates gave humans the largest TCR beta repertoire, 1.5 million to 2 million clonotypes, attributed likely to selection by multiple MHC II molecules. The lowest clonal inequality scores among all compared groups were observed in most of the three human donors.

The QIAGEN blood and tissue kit was used to extract genomic DNA from sorted cells, and the DNA was quantified on a NanoDrop 1000. Using multiplex PCR of genomic DNA, the immunoSEQ platform deep sequenced and quantified the TCR alpha and beta chains. The study's processing was this. Annotation of the TCR sequences relied on IMGT gene and region definitions. As a stand-in for the preselection repertoire, out-of-frame rearrangements were used and set against in-frame clonotypes. The iCHAO1 estimator provided with the immunoSEQ platform was used to estimate repertoire size. A Gini index, which is based on the Lorenz curve, was applied to in-frame amino acid clonotypes to measure clonal inequality. The intersect function in the R package tcR was used to count shared clonotypes, while the Jaccard index served to score similarity. Principal component analysis of V, J and V-J usage frequencies was run with the R prcomp function without normalization. The table was pulled from immuneACCESS by TCRdb, which kept in-frame rearrangements only. Such tables lose some clones; where checked, under half of the loss comes from unresolved V genes, and the rest has no known cause. V, J and clone size reflect that table, while D and trimming were determined from the DNA. Across this sample there are roughly 86,000 clones, with roughly 95% seen only once. Around 1.5% of the sample belongs to the ten largest clones.

Fluorescence-activated cell sorting was used to pull naive CD4 T cells, meaning cells that were CD45RO-negative and CD62L-positive, out of the PBMCs. From each donor, approximately 51 ml of fresh peripheral blood was taken, and Ficoll density centrifugation was then used to isolate PBMCs. Cells were sorted on a FACSAria III instrument, and every sample had a purity above 90%. Trimming removed 6 bases from V and 3 bases from J, leaving 15 bases between the germline ends. The CDR3 sequence holds 14 residues, the cysteine and phenylalanine included. Only the CDR3 DNA stays, 42 bases, in frame from base 1. The germline V gene encodes CDR1 MDHEN and CDR2 SYDVKM. On this clone: Its binding antigen is unknown. The input lacks base qualities; no much larger clone sits a single base away.

Sequencing was performed on naive CD4+ T cells from blood. Per the publication, the cell subset or site label means: CD45RO-negative CD62L-positive naive CD4 T cells. The chain joins TRBV28 to TRBJ2-7, with a weak D call of TRBD1 (5 bases match). This sequence was found in a person between 25 and 75 years old in good health. This receptor carries the CDR3 CASSPPTDDYEQYF. The sequenced DNA: TGTGCCAGCAGCCCCCCGACAGACGACTACGAGCAGTACTTC.